The 11 T cell receptor beta chains below all came from one sample that was sequenced in a study of immune heterogeneity within non-small cell lung tumors. Multiplex PCR amplified the TCR beta CDR3 region. Its first round ran for 10 cycles with 32 V and 13 J primers. TCRdb independently ran MiXCR on the multiplex PCR reads; one entry per CDR3 protein. The table has about 6,100 distinct CDR3 sequences, roughly a fifth seen once. Bulk tumor genomic DNA served as template, at roughly 600 ng per sample. The authors collected several far-apart biopsies from each primary tumor during surgery. Enrolled patients presented with newly diagnosed, previously untreated non-small cell lung cancer and underwent curative surgery. The source material was lung tumor tissue. Every receptor here comes from a female donor with non-small cell lung cancer.

This clonotype qualifies as medium-sized. This rearrangement joins TRBV13 to TRBJ1-3; the D is unclear. Trimming removed 6 bases from V and 4 bases from J, with 7 bases in between. Germline V gene sequence: CDR1 PRHDT, CDR2 FYEKMQ (reference sequence). There are 12 residues in the CDR3. The CDR3 DNA reads TGTGCCAGCAGTCCGATCGGAAACACCATATATTTT. It yields the protein CASSPIGNTIYF.

Within the sample, this clonotype is medium-sized (0.01 to 0.1%). The chain carries TRBV2 and TRBJ1-4; 10 nucleotides agree with TRBD1. Germline lookup yields CDR1 SNHLY and CDR2 FYNNEI. CDR3 length equals 14 residues. Trimming at V came to 6 bases and at J to 11 bases, leaving 9 bases not matched to a gene. The CDR3 nucleotides are TGTGCCAGCAGACGCCGGGACAGGGGTGAGAAACTGTTTTTT. Its translation: CASRRRDRGEKLFF.

The chain uses TRBV5-6 and TRBJ2-1; 7 bases agree with TRBD1. The CDR3 length is 15 residues. V lost 0 bases to trimming and J lost 4 bases; unmatched junction nucleotides: 4. Germline values: CDR1 SGHDT, CDR2 YYEEEE. The CDR3 nucleotides read TGTGCCAGCAGCTTGGTGGGACAGAATTACAATGAGCAGTTCTTC. Its protein is CASSLVGQNYNEQFF.

This clonotype is termed medium-sized (0.01 to 0.1%). V gene TRBV11-1 combines with J gene TRBJ1-1; 9 positions match TRBD1. CDR1 is SGHAT and CDR2 is FQDESV in the germline V gene (reference sequence). The CDR3 loop spans 15 amino acids. The J segment lost 2 bases and the V segment lost 5 bases, leaving 6 bases of the junction unmatched. CDR3 region: CASSPRTGANTEAFF. The CDR3 nucleotides read TGTGCCAGCAGCCCGCGGACAGGGGCCAACACTGAAGCTTTCTTT.

The J gene is TRBJ2-5, the V gene TRBV6-5, with D perhaps matching TRBD2 (7 bases). Germline CDR1 MNHEY, CDR2 SVGAGI. CDR3 length equals 16 residues. V was shortened by 0 bases and J by 4 bases, with 15 bases between the two germline ends. CDR3 amino acids: CASSYSTGRGGETQYF. CDR3 nucleotides: TGTGCCAGCAGTTACTCGACGGGGAGGGGGGGAGAGACCCAGTACTTC.

Worth noting for this clonotype: Its ends do not fully match the called genes, so a read error is possible. The chain joins TRBV3-1 to TRBJ1-5; possibly TRBD1 for D (6 bases). There are 14 residues in the CDR3. Germline CDR1 reads LGHDT; CDR2 reads YNNKEL (reference sequence). The CDR3: CASSQRGDNQPEHF. As DNA, the CDR3 is TGTGCCAGCAGCCAAAGAGGGGACAATCAGCCCGAGCATTTT.

This chain uses TRBV6-5 with TRBJ2-7, with 8 bases fitting TRBD2. CDR1 is MNHEY and CDR2 is SVGAGI in the germline V gene. The CDR3 consists of 17 residues. V shed 1 base and J 0 bases; nucleotides not matched to a gene: 8. CDR3 DNA sequence: TGTGCCAGCAGTTACTTTGCCCTCAGCGGGGGCTCCTACGAGCAGTACTTC. This sequence encodes CASSYFALSGGSYEQYF.

This clonotype is judged medium-sized. V and J are TRBV30 and TRBJ1-2; D is perhaps TRBD1 (5 bases). Germline CDR1 and CDR2: GTSNPN and SVGIG (reference sequence). The ends were cut back, 3 bases at V and 2 bases at J, with 19 bases in the middle. This CDR3 comprises 16 residues. The CDR3 spells CAWRDLSTAVNYGYTF. CDR3 bases: TGTGCCTGGAGGGACCTCTCGACAGCAGTAAACTATGGCTACACCTTC.

A remark on this clonotype: Since no conserved phenylalanine or tryptophan closes the CDR3, a read error is the likely cause. Because the CDR3's place on the DNA is in doubt, the DNA is left out and the CDR3 is given as listed by TCRdb. The chain combines TRBV27 with TRBJ2-3; the table's D call TRBD2 went unverified against the DNA. The CDR3 is made up of 15 amino acids, end residues included. The germline V gene encodes CDR1 MNHEY and CDR2 SMNVEV (reference sequence). The CDR3 here is CASRVLTSYEQYFGP.

The sample holds a few counts of this clonotype. The rearrangement joins TRBV5-1 to TRBJ1-5; 9 bases fit TRBD1. CDR1 and CDR2 (germline): SGHRS, YFSETQ. The CDR3 loop spans 15 amino acids. The junction had 3 bases not matched to a gene; V was cut back by 5 bases and J by 0 bases. CDR3 nucleotides: TGCGCCAGCAGTCGGGACAGGGATAGCAATCAGCCCCAGCATTTT. Translated, it gives CASSRDRDSNQPQHF.

This chain connects TRBV11-2 to TRBJ1-5, with 7 bases lining up with TRBD1. Germline V gene data show CDR1 as SGHAT and CDR2 as FQNNGV. V was clipped by 6 bases and J by 9 bases; unmatched bases: 11. The CDR3 is 14 residues long. CDR3 protein: CASRQSDRDGPQHF. The CDR3 DNA sequence: TGTGCCAGCAGACAAAGTGACAGGGATGGGCCCCAGCATTTT.